The 27 T cell receptor beta chains reported below all come from one sample, sequenced in a study of T-cell reconstitution after alpha-beta-depleted transplantation in children. Unique molecular identifiers were incorporated during preparation of the TCRbeta library. From the PCR reads, TCRdb called clonotypes with MiXCR, one entry per CDR3 protein. The repertoire holds hundreds of thousands of distinct CDR3 sequences, with around 16% as singletons. The sample consisted of PBMCs, mostly from graft donor cells, taken 360 days after TCRalphabeta/CD19-depleted stem cell transplant. The receptors were sampled from a boy under two years old who had a stem cell transplant for Wiskott-Aldrich syndrome, so the T cells may come from the graft donor.

J is TRBJ2-1 and V is TRBV2, with unresolved D. This CDR3 comprises 15 residues. Germline CDR1 and CDR2: SNHLY and FYNNEI. Trimming left V 8 bases short and J 3 bases short, with 17 bases between. In nucleotides, the CDR3 is TGTGCCAGCGGGCATATTTGGTGGATCTACAATGAGCAGTTCTTC. The encoded protein is CASGHIWWIYNEQFF.

This chain joins TRBV4-1 and TRBJ2-2; D remains unclear. Germline CDR1 reads MGHRA; CDR2 reads YSYEKL. This CDR3 has 15 amino acids. Trimming cost V 4 bases and J 1 base, with 10 bases left between them. The CDR3 nucleotides read TGCGCCAGCAGCCTTCCGAACAGGAACACCGGGGAGCTGTTTTTT. It translates to CASSLPNRNTGELFF.

This clonotype was detected a few times. The chain carries TRBV5-1 and TRBJ2-1, with a possible D match to TRBD2 (6 bases). Germline V gene lookup returns CDR1 SGHRS and CDR2 YFSETQ. The CDR3 sequence is 12 residues long. V was trimmed by 5 bases and J by 6 bases, leaving 9 bases between them. The CDR3 loop reads CASSPGSNEQFF. As DNA, the CDR3 is TGCGCCAGCAGTCCCGGGAGCAATGAGCAGTTCTTC.

This clonotype was counted between two and nine times. The chain is built from TRBV7-2 and TRBJ2-7; tentatively, D is TRBD2 (6 bases). The CDR3 loop spans 14 amino acids. Looked up from germline, CDR1 is SGHTA and CDR2 is FQGNSA. Trimming pared 5 bases from V and 3 bases from J, leaving 14 bases between. CDR3 loop: CASSRSAGNYEQYF. CDR3 sequence (DNA): TGTGCCAGCAGCCGAAGCGCGGGAAACTACGAGCAGTACTTC.

This clonotype was recorded a few times. The chain couples TRBV12-3 or TRBV12-4 to TRBJ2-1; TRBD2 matches 8 bases. With 5 bases clipped from V and 5 bases from J, the junction kept 8 bases outside the gene matches. The CDR3 is 15 residues long. The CDR3 DNA follows: TGTGCCAGCAGTGTACTAGCGGACCCTGACAATGAGCAGTTCTTC. Residues: CASSVLADPDNEQFF.

The rearrangement joins TRBV6-2 or TRBV6-3 to TRBJ1-1; the D is unclear. The CDR3 length is 15 residues. V was clipped by 6 bases and J by 0 bases, with 14 bases between them. Germline assignment: CDR1 MNHEY and CDR2 SVGEGT. The CDR3 nucleotides are TGTGCCAGCAGACAGCTATTCAGTTTGAACACTGAAGCTTTCTTT. Encoded protein: CASRQLFSLNTEAFF.

This chain joins TRBV7-2 and TRBJ1-1; 9 bases agree with TRBD1. With V trimmed by 5 bases and J by 4 bases, 14 bases remained unmatched. CDR1 is SGHTA and CDR2 is FQGNSA in the germline V gene. The CDR3 runs to 17 residues. The CDR3 sequence is CASSASFRDREVTEAFF. For the CDR3, the DNA is TGTGCCAGCAGCGCCTCATTTCGGGACAGGGAAGTCACTGAAGCTTTCTTT.

This clonotype was seen ten or more times. The rearrangement joins TRBV15 to TRBJ2-7; D ambiguous. V lost 1 base to trimming and J lost 3 bases, with 16 bases between them. This CDR3 contains 16 residues. CDR1 and CDR2 (germline): LNHNV, YYDKDF (reference sequence). Here the CDR3 DNA reads TGTGCCACCAGCAGAGGACCAACGTCCTACTACTACGAGCAGTACTTC. It encodes CATSRGPTSYYYEQYF.

The V gene is TRBV20-1, the J gene TRBJ1-3; D gene unclear. Germline CDR1 is DFQATT and CDR2 is SNEGSKA (reference sequence). The CDR3 is 10 residues long. V lost 4 bases, J lost 3 bases, and 1 base lay in between. CDR3: CSAIGNTIYF. The CDR3 DNA sequence: TGCAGTGCTATTGGAAACACCATATATTTT.

The V gene is TRBV9, the J gene TRBJ2-2, with D maybe TRBD2 (5 bases). Looked up from germline, CDR1 is SGDLS and CDR2 is YYNGEE. V dropped 0 bases and J dropped 6 bases, with 15 bases sitting between them. This CDR3 is 16 amino acids long. The CDR3 DNA follows: TGTGCCAGCAGCGTAGCTCCGGACTTCCCCCCCGGGGAGCTGTTTTTT. It specifies CASSVAPDFPPGELFF.

V and J are TRBV20-1 and TRBJ1-5; D gene uncertain. This CDR3 has 11 residues. Germline V gene sequence: CDR1 DFQATT, CDR2 SNEGSKA (reference sequence). V shed 1 base and J shed 8 bases, with 6 bases lying between them. The CDR3 bases are TGCAGTGCTAGAGGGGCTAAGCCCCAGCATTTT. This codes for CSARGAKPQHF.

This rearrangement joins TRBV27 to TRBJ2-1; the match to TRBD2 covers 9 bases. The CDR3 totals 15 residues. V shed 3 bases and J 10 bases; nucleotides not matched to a gene: 10. Germline V gene lookup returns CDR1 MNHEY and CDR2 SMNVEV (reference sequence). CDR3 bases: TGTGCCAGCAGTTTTCGGGCTAGCGGGACGGGCGAGCAGTTCTTC. Translation gives CASSFRASGTGEQFF.

The rearrangement joins TRBV10-3 to TRBJ2-7, with D possibly being TRBD2 (6 bases). Germline CDR1 ENHRY, CDR2 SYGVKD. Trimming removed 4 bases from V and 1 base from J, with 11 bases in between. This CDR3 has 14 amino acids. CDR3 bases: TGTGCCATCAGTGCCGGGACTCAATCCTACGAGCAGTACTTC. It specifies CAISAGTQSYEQYF.

This clonotype was counted a few times. The rearrangement links TRBV7-9 to TRBJ2-1; TRBD2 agrees at 9 bases. V gave up 6 bases and J gave up 5 bases; unmatched junction bases: 11. Germline-derived CDR1 and CDR2 are SEHNR and FQNEAQ (reference sequence). The CDR3 is made up of 16 amino acids. The CDR3 nucleotides are TGTGCCAGCAGTCCCAAGGGGACTAGCTACGACAATGAGCAGTTCTTC. Amino acids: CASSPKGTSYDNEQFF.

This clonotype was detected only a few times. V and J are TRBV12-3 or TRBV12-4 and TRBJ2-5, with 8 bases that match TRBD2. This CDR3 spans 15 amino acids. V was pared by 2 bases and J by 2 bases, with 4 bases of the junction left unmatched. This CDR3 is CASSLPASGQETQYF. CDR3 bases: TGTGCCAGCAGTTTACCCGCTAGCGGGCAAGAGACCCAGTACTTC.

The chain is built from TRBV27 and TRBJ2-7, with 10 positions matching TRBD2. V lost 5 bases, J lost 3 bases, and 4 bases stayed unmatched. Germline assignment: CDR1 MNHEY and CDR2 SMNVEV (reference sequence). There are 14 residues in the CDR3. CDR3 sequence (DNA): TGTGCCAGCAGTCCCTCTAGCGGGGGCTACGAGCAGTACTTC. Residues: CASSPSSGGYEQYF.

The CDR3 region is CASSNRQISYNEQFF. CDR3 DNA sequence: TGTGCCAGCAGCAACAGACAGATTTCCTACAATGAGCAGTTCTTC. This chain joins TRBV5-5 and TRBJ2-1; tentatively, D is TRBD1 (5 bases). Germline V gene data show CDR1 as SGHKS and CDR2 as YYEKEE (reference sequence). The CDR3 is 15 residues long. Trimming removed 4 bases from V and 1 base from J, with 12 bases in between.

This clonotype occurred a few times. The chain recombines TRBV20-1 with TRBJ1-4; 9 bases map to TRBD1. Looked up from germline, CDR1 is DFQATT and CDR2 is SNEGSKA (reference sequence). Trimming cost V 1 base and J 4 bases; bases outside gene matches: 1. The CDR3 has 14 residues. In nucleotides, the CDR3 is TGCAGTGCTAGAGCGGGACAGGGTAATGAAAAACTGTTTTTT. Translated: CSARAGQGNEKLFF.

This rearrangement joins TRBV7-2 to TRBJ2-7; TRBD2 is a possible D gene (6 bases). V was pared by 5 bases and J by 3 bases, with 11 bases between. The CDR3 length is 13 residues. Germline CDR1 is SGHTA and CDR2 is FQGNSA. CDR3 bases: TGTGCCAGCAGCCGTACTAGCCGCTACGAGCAGTACTTC. It specifies CASSRTSRYEQYF.

The V call is TRBV7-9, the J call TRBJ2-3; 11 positions match TRBD2. This CDR3 is 13 amino acids long. The V gene's germline CDR1 is SEHNR and CDR2 FQNEAQ (reference sequence). Losses at the gene ends were 11 bases for V and 4 bases for J; bases not matched to a gene: 5. For the CDR3, the DNA is TGTGCCCCTACACTAGCGGGGGCAGATACGCAGTATTTT. This gives the protein CAPTLAGADTQYF.

The V gene is TRBV5-1, the J gene TRBJ2-1; D perhaps matches TRBD2 (6 bases). The V end lost 5 bases, the J end lost 4 bases, and 19 bases lay between the germline ends. There are 16 residues in the CDR3. Germline V gene data show CDR1 as SGHRS and CDR2 as YFSETQ. CDR3 bases: TGCGCCAGCAGTCGTTATCGGGACTCAGATTACAATGAGCAGTTCTTC. As protein: CASSRYRDSDYNEQFF.

This clonotype was seen at least ten times. This chain links TRBV29-1 with TRBJ1-2; TRBD1 aligns across 8 bases. The CDR3 totals 13 residues. The germline V gene has CDR1 SQVTM and CDR2 ANQGSEA. With 7 bases clipped from V and 3 bases from J, the junction kept 7 bases outside the gene matches. As DNA, the CDR3 is TGCAGCGGAGACAGGGGAGAGGACTATGGCTACACCTTC. Translating gives CSGDRGEDYGYTF.

The V call is TRBV5-1, the J call TRBJ1-2; possibly TRBD1 for D (6 bases). From germline, CDR1 is SGHRS and CDR2 YFSETQ. CDR3 size: 15 residues. V was trimmed by 4 bases and J by 0 bases, leaving 13 bases between them. CDR3 bases: TGCGCCAGCAGCGGGCCGACAGGAGCTAACTATGGCTACACCTTC. This translates into CASSGPTGANYGYTF.

This clonotype was recorded once. The chain carries TRBV29-1 and TRBJ2-1; TRBD2 is a possible D gene (5 bases). Germline values: CDR1 SQVTM, CDR2 ANQGSEA. This CDR3 comprises 13 residues. Trimming removed 5 bases at V and 9 bases at J, with 17 bases between. Here the CDR3 reads CSVRVRLGSEQFF. CDR3 sequence (DNA): TGCAGCGTTCGGGTGAGGTTAGGGAGTGAGCAGTTCTTC.

There are many counts of this clonotype. The CDR3 spells CATKYEKGDEQYF. Written as DNA, the CDR3 is TGTGCCACCAAGTATGAGAAGGGGGATGAGCAGTACTTC. This chain joins TRBV24-1 and TRBJ2-7; possibly TRBD1 for D (6 bases). Trimming cost V 8 bases and J 7 bases, with 17 bases left between them. CDR1 is KGHDR, CDR2 SFDVKD, per germline. This CDR3 spans 13 amino acids.

This clonotype appeared many times. The rearrangement joins TRBV20-1 to TRBJ1-2; tentative D call: TRBD1 (5 bases). Germline CDR1 DFQATT, CDR2 SNEGSKA (reference sequence). The CDR3 is made up of 12 amino acids. Trimming removed 3 bases at V and 0 bases at J, with 5 bases between. CDR3 in DNA: TGCAGTGCTAGGACAGCTAACTATGGCTACACCTTC. Translating gives CSARTANYGYTF.

This chain uses TRBV7-2 with TRBJ2-1, with 7 bases matching TRBD1. CDR3 size: 13 residues. With 4 bases clipped from V and 8 bases from J, the junction kept 5 bases outside the gene matches. Germline-derived CDR1 and CDR2 are SGHTA and FQGNSA. CDR3 bases: TGTGCCAGCAGCTCTAGGGGGCGGGATGAGCAGTTCTTC. Amino acid sequence: CASSSRGRDEQFF.